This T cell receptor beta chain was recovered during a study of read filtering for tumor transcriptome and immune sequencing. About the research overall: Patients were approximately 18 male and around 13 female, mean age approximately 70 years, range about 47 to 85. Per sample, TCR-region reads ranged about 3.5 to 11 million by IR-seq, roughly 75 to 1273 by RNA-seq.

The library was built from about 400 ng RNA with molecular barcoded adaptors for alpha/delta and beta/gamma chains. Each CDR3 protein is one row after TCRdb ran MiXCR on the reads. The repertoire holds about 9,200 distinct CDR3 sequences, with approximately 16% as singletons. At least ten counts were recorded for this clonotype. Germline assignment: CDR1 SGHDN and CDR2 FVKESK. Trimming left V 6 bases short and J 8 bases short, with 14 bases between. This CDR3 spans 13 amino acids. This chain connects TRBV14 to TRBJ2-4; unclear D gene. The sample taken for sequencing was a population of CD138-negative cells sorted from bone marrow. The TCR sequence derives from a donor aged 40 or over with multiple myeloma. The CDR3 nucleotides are TGTGCCAGCAGAGGGAAACCCAAGGACATTCAGTACTTC. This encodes CASRGKPKDIQYF.